This TCR beta chain was obtained from a study of shared clonotypes between healthy human individuals. Points from the study as a whole: Generation probabilities were higher for clonotypes shared across all four sorted-subset donors than for unshared ones. Deeper or shallower sequencing was expected to change how clonotypes are shared among donors. The small donor group covered limited genetic and exposure diversity.

The CDR3 loop spans 18 amino acids. The germline V gene has CDR1 GTSNPN and CDR2 SVGIG (reference sequence). The V and J ends lost 2 bases and 6 bases respectively, with 26 bases between them. Only in-frame clones appear in the TCRdb table, and some are missing; sequencing was by immunoSEQ multiplex PCR. The sample has about 2.1 million clones; 93% are singletons. In the naive CD8 group, cells lacked CD45RO and were positively selected for CCR7, so terminally differentiated effector memory CD45RA+ cells were left out. To note about this clone: Its target is unknown.

The origin of this receptor is a man younger than 30 in good health. Some clones in this sample may be carry-over from other donors' samples. Sequenced: naive CD8+ T cells from PBMCs. V gene TRBV30 combines with J gene TRBJ1-5; tentative D call: TRBD1 (6 bases). CDR3 in DNA: TGTGCCTGGAGTCACCATCCGACAGGACCAAAACGAATTCAGCCCCAGCATTTT. Translation gives CAWSHHPTGPKRIQPQHF.